This paragraph reports one TCR beta chain. These data belong to a study of T cells of healthy individuals. The germline V and J ends were trimmed by 7 bases and 6 bases, with 15 bases remaining between them. Germline CDR1 MNHEY, CDR2 SVGEGT. The CDR3 consists of 14 residues. TCRdb reanalysed the 5' RACE reads using MiXCR and keeps one entry per CDR3 protein. The data contain about 96,000 distinct CDR3 sequences, roughly 18% of them seen just once; the ten biggest clones take up 6.2%. This TCR was recovered from a human donor in good health. This chain links TRBV6-2 or TRBV6-3 with TRBJ2-2, with D perhaps TRBD1 (7 bases). The chain's CDR3 is CASKEGTDPGELFF. The CDR3 DNA sequence: TGTGCCAGCAAGGAGGGGACAGACCCCGGGGAGCTGTTTTTT.